The 13 T cell receptor beta chains presented below share a single source sample, sequenced in a study of beta chain features in type 1 diabetes. Expressed TCRB transcripts were sequenced because the isolated RNA had all been reverse transcribed beforehand. Assay used: immunoSEQ multiplex PCR; TCRdb lists only in-frame clones, some missing. Of about 450,000 clones in the sample, about an eighth were seen once. Sequenced sample: naive CD4+ T cells from blood. The receptors derive from a woman aged 18-29 years in good health.

A few counts support this clone. The chain recombines TRBV9 with TRBJ1-6; 9 nucleotides line up with TRBD1. The CDR3 contains 16 residues. Germline V CDR1 and CDR2: SGDLS, YYNGEE. V trimming: 3 bases; J trimming: 5 bases; junction bases outside the gene matches: 6. CDR3 in amino acids: CASSDGTGRNNSPLHF. CDR3 DNA: TGTGCCAGCAGCGATGGGACAGGGAGGAATAATTCACCCCTCCACTTT.

V is TRBV29-1 and J is TRBJ1-1, with D possibly being TRBD1 (6 bases). The CDR3 extends over 13 amino acids. The germline V gene encodes CDR1 SQVTM and CDR2 ANQGSEA. V was trimmed by 8 bases and J by 4 bases, leaving 17 bases between them. CDR3 region: CSSHRPGATEAFF. In DNA form, the CDR3 reads TGCAGCTCCCATCGTCCAGGGGCCACTGAAGCTTTCTTT. Full variable domain (remainder filled in from reference TRBV29-1 and TRBJ1-1): SAVISQKPSRDICQRGTSLTIQCQVDSQVTMMFWYRQQPGQSLTLIATANQGSEATYESGFVIDKFPISRPNLTFSTLTVSNMSPEDSSIYLCSSHRPGATEAFFGQGTRLTVV.

The gene calls are TRBV7-2 and TRBJ2-1; the match to TRBD2 covers 9 bases. Germline lookup yields CDR1 SGHTA and CDR2 FQGNSA. After removal of 3 bases from V and 7 bases from J, the junction contained 7 bases not matched to a gene. The CDR3 length is 15 residues. The CDR3 loop is CASSFVAGGRNEQFF. The CDR3 DNA reads as TGTGCCAGCAGCTTCGTTGCGGGAGGGAGGAATGAGCAGTTCTTC.

This clone has only a few counts. The V gene is TRBV7-2, the J gene TRBJ2-3; D is possibly TRBD1 or TRBD2 (5 bases each). Trimming shortened V by 5 bases and J by 7 bases, and 19 bases separated the two germline ends. Germline V gene data show CDR1 as SGHTA and CDR2 as FQGNSA. CDR3 size: 15 residues. The CDR3 bases are TGTGCCAGCAGCCCCGGGGCGTCTGCACAGTATACGCAGTATTTT. Its protein is CASSPGASAQYTQYF.

This clone was seen a few times. The J gene is TRBJ2-3, the V gene TRBV11-2; D possibly uses TRBD1 or TRBD2 (7 bases each). Trimming pared 5 bases from V and 7 bases from J, leaving 10 bases between. The CDR3 consists of 12 residues. Germline V gene data show CDR1 as SGHAT and CDR2 as FQNNGV. The DNA for the CDR3 is TGTGCCAGCAGCCAGGGGGGGAATACGCAGTATTTT. Encoded protein: CASSQGGNTQYF.

The J gene is TRBJ2-5, the V gene TRBV10-3; the D gene is possibly TRBD2 (5 bases). The CDR3 consists of 14 residues. Trimming cost V 5 bases and J 4 bases, with 14 bases left between them. Germline V lookup: CDR1 ENHRY, CDR2 SYGVKD. The CDR3 protein is CAISSATEGETQYF. DNA of the CDR3: TGTGCCATCAGTTCGGCTACCGAGGGAGAGACCCAGTACTTC.

This chain joins TRBV29-1 and TRBJ2-3; D ambiguous. Trimming cost V 7 bases and J 4 bases, with 9 bases left between them. The CDR3 loop spans 11 amino acids. Germline V gene sequence: CDR1 SQVTM, CDR2 ANQGSEA. The CDR3 DNA reads as TGCAGCGCCGACCCGTCAGATACGCAGTATTTT. This translates into CSADPSDTQYF.

This clone was counted only a few times. The CDR3 sequence: CASGKTAGNGYTF. CDR3 nucleotide sequence: TGTGCCAGCGGCAAGACGGCAGGGAATGGCTACACCTTC. This chain links TRBV28 with TRBJ1-2, with D tentatively TRBD1 (5 bases). V lost 8 bases to trimming and J lost 6 bases, with 16 bases between them. CDR3 length equals 13 residues. In germline, CDR1 is MDHEN, CDR2 SYDVKM.

This clone appeared a few times. The chain recombines TRBV29-1 with TRBJ1-1; 7 bases line up with TRBD1. V shed 5 bases and J 5 bases; nucleotides not matched to a gene: 5. The CDR3 runs to 12 residues. Germline CDR1 SQVTM, CDR2 ANQGSEA. CDR3 sequence reads: CSVLDRVTEAFF. The CDR3 region has the DNA TGCAGCGTTCTAGACAGGGTAACTGAAGCTTTCTTT.

The J gene is TRBJ2-5, the V gene TRBV21-1. TRBV21-1 counts as a pseudogene. This CDR3 has 14 amino acids. Here the CDR3 reads CASRLTGGQETQYF. DNA for the CDR3: TGTGCCAGCAGATTAACGGGCGGCCAAGAGACCCAGTACTTC.

This clone was counted a few times. The rearrangement uses TRBV30 and TRBJ2-3, with TRBD1 as a possible D gene (5 bases). The CDR3 covers 15 residues. V was clipped by 8 bases and J by 0 bases, with 18 bases between them. The germline gives CDR1 GTSNPN, CDR2 SVGIG (reference sequence). The CDR3 sequence: CARRTQGFSTDTQYF. Here the CDR3 DNA reads TGTGCCCGAAGGACCCAGGGCTTTAGCACAGATACGCAGTATTTT.

This clone was counted between two and nine times. The V and J genes are TRBV9 and TRBJ2-3, with TRBD2 matching 13 bases. Germline V gene data show CDR1 as SGDLS and CDR2 as YYNGEE. The trim removed 2 bases at V and 3 bases at J, leaving 6 bases unmatched. The CDR3 is 17 amino acids. DNA for the CDR3: TGTGCCAGCAGCGTGACTAGCGGGGGGCCGGCGACAGATACGCAGTATTTT. It is translated as CASSVTSGGPATDTQYF.

A few counts support this clone. The CDR3, as DNA: TGCGCCAGCAGCCACACGGGTCTAGCCAAAAACATTCAGTACTTC. This encodes CASSHTGLAKNIQYF. This chain uses TRBV4-3 with TRBJ2-4; no definite D call. The CDR3 contains 15 residues. Germline CDR1 LGHNA, CDR2 YSLEER. V lost 3 bases to trimming and J lost 0 bases, with 9 bases between them.